The present entry profiles one T cell receptor beta chain with its context. It lacks a known antigen. No much larger clonotype is one base removed from it; base qualities were not supplied. Separate from the roughly 630-subject first cohort, the validation cohort of about 130 subjects was the group to which the donors belonged. Library construction relied on the immunoSEQ multiplex PCR assay. On the authors' methods: A statistical classification framework was developed to diagnose cytomegalovirus status using the catalog of TCR beta chain sequences. TCRdb mirrors the immuneACCESS table, restricted to in-frame sequences. Some clones are absent from its copies; in checked studies, under half trace to an unresolved V gene, and the reason for the others is unknown. That table gives V, J and clone size, and the DNA gave D and trimming. In all, the sample holds 300,000 to 350,000 clones, and roughly 87% of those were seen once. Clones ranked in the top ten supply around 0.96% of the sample.

The sample belongs to a study of cytomegalovirus exposure and HLA in healthy donors (dated by TCRdb to the late 2010s). Regarding the research as a whole: According to a later analysis, the 120 or so validation repertoires were produced on the same platform as the 666 repertoires of the first cohort. The study aimed to test whether signatures of past pathogen exposure could be identified by cataloging public T cell receptors. In addition to the first cohort of 500 to 850 subjects, a separate validation cohort of some 120 different subjects was used. The study combined high-throughput TCR immunosequencing, statistical association of individual TCRs with disease status, and machine learning to predict cytomegalovirus infection status.

The investigation overall reported the following: A later analysis found that TCRs clustered in the first cohort also tended to co-occur in the 100 to 150 validation repertoires, with 94% of cluster scores above 0. A later analysis had no HLA typing for the validation cohort, so co-occurrence there was scored across all 110 or so repertoires. Cytomegalovirus status was reported to be diagnosed by the classifier with high specificity and sensitivity in both the original and validation cohorts. A total of about 150 TCR beta chains were listed by the study as associated with cytomegalovirus. Most TCR sequences were observed very rarely across donors, whereas some public TCRs were present in many individuals. It was suggested by the authors that the approach could potentially be generalized to other disease states and immunological phenotypes. A few of the identified cytomegalovirus-associated TCR beta chains were confirmed in vitro to be specific for cytomegalovirus antigens.

V loses 1 base, J loses 2 bases, and the germline ends lie 11 bases apart. The germline V gene provides CDR1 SQVTM and CDR2 ANQGSEA. There are 14 amino acids in the CDR3, from cysteine to phenylalanine inclusive. This entry keeps only the CDR3 DNA: 42 bases, framed from base 1. The TCR originated in a man aged 30-40 years in good health and CMV-seronegative. Input material: PBMCs. The V and J genes are TRBV29-1 and TRBJ2-5; TRBD2 is possibly the D segment (7 matching bases). The DNA is as follows: TGCAGCGTTGAAGGGGGGGGCTCTCAAGAGACCCAGTACTTC. It translates to CSVEGGGSQETQYF.